A selection of T cell receptor beta chains follows, all from one sample in a study of blood T cell repertoires in COVID-19. Assay: immunoSEQ multiplex PCR; the TCRdb copy retains only in-frame clones and omits some. Of approximately 300,000 clones in the sample, about 93% are singletons; the top ten hold 6.8%. The sequencing input was peripheral blood. The origin of the receptors is a woman aged 30 to 39 with COVID-19, enrolled during active disease. Each CDR3 is given without its conserved first and last residue.

V gene	J gene	CDR3 length	CDR3 protein
TRBV18	TRBJ1-5	15	ASSPAENYYSNQPQH
TRBV19	TRBJ2-2	14	ASSPGTSGSSGELF
TRBV7-9	TRBJ2-1	13	ASSNLAGAFNEQF
TRBV27	TRBJ1-1	12	ASGRGGARTEAF
TRBV6-1	TRBJ2-1	14	ASSEAGLAGVNEQF
TRBV7-8	TRBJ2-7	12	ASSYTSGAYEQY
TRBV4-2	TRBJ2-2	14	ASSQADQGEAGELF
TRBV7-9	TRBJ2-1	12	ASSPTGFHNEQF
TRBV11-2	TRBJ2-1	13	ASSQMGSSYNEQF
TRBV12-3/TRBV12-4	TRBJ2-7	11	ASSKAGEGEQY
TRBV30	TRBJ1-2	13	AWSVNRRGGYGYT
TRBV5-4	TRBJ1-6	13	ASSTGQGRNSPLH
TRBV5-1	TRBJ2-3	15	ASSSGLAGGGTDTQY
TRBV7-2	TRBJ2-7	12	ASSPRTVSYEQY
TRBV9	TRBJ2-7	13	ASSKTGQGSYEQY
TRBV6-5	TRBJ1-5	13	ASSLDRNSNQPQH
TRBV5-4	TRBJ1-1	12	ASSLAIGDTEAF
TRBV30	TRBJ2-3	12	AWSVSRETDTQY
TRBV24-1	TRBJ1-1	12	ATSDRAHGTGSF
TRBV5-6	TRBJ1-5	12	ASNQQGTAEPQH
TRBV19	TRBJ2-7	14	ASSGIGQTSSYEQY
TRBV5-4	TRBJ2-2	17	ASTGRPRDRGQTTGELF
TRBV5-8	TRBJ2-3	15	ASSLDPGGGSTDTQY
TRBV7-3	TRBJ2-1	15	ASIFRGGRADYNEQF
TRBV3-1/TRBV3-2	TRBJ1-1	11	ASSQAGVLEAF
TRBV9	TRBJ2-2	12	ASSVQGHTGELF
TRBV9	TRBJ1-3	14	ASSVTGGYSGNTIY
TRBV5-1	TRBJ1-2	12	ASSQSTVNYGYT
TRBV5-4	TRBJ2-3	14	ASSFGLAGRSDTQY
TRBV19	TRBJ2-3	13	ASSARLASTDTQY
TRBV6-5	TRBJ1-6	11	ASTEVGASPLH
TRBV4-2	TRBJ1-6	14	ASSLWGTGDNSPLH
TRBV12-3/TRBV12-4	TRBJ2-2	11	ASSNRVGGELF
TRBV27	TRBJ2-2	14	ASSLVQGVYTGELF
TRBV6-6	TRBJ2-2	12	AAADTSVPGELF
TRBV4-1	TRBJ2-3	16	ASSQVAQAHFVTDTQY
TRBV30	TRBJ1-3	12	AWSVTVAGNTIY
TRBV5-1	TRBJ2-7	12	ASSLGDSGYEQY
TRBV7-3	TRBJ1-2	11	ASSYRDRSGYT
TRBV6-1	TRBJ1-6	13	ASSEAGQGNSPLH
TRBV5-1	TRBJ2-7	11	ASSLTGIYEQY
TRBV11-3	TRBJ2-3	13	ASSPGTSGSATQY
TRBV3-1/TRBV3-2	TRBJ1-2	16	ASSPRPEGAGVFYGYT
TRBV10-3	TRBJ2-3	12	AISESRDIDTQY
TRBV9	TRBJ2-1	11	ASSVGIGNEQF
TRBV6-5	TRBJ2-3	12	ASSRTGHTDTQY
TRBV18	TRBJ2-7	11	ASSPTGTYEQY
TRBV7-9	TRBJ2-1	16	ASSLAGLWGQDSNEQF
TRBV2	TRBJ1-2	11	ASKGAGTRSYT
TRBV12-3/TRBV12-4	TRBJ1-2	10	ASSLTGDGYT
TRBV5-4	TRBJ2-7	12	ASSLEAGAYEQY
TRBV6-1	TRBJ2-3	11	ASSEAYTDTQY
TRBV15	TRBJ1-1	11	ATSRDGGVEAF
TRBV5-5	TRBJ1-4	14	ASSPVGGGRGEKLF
TRBV7-8	TRBJ2-3	12	ASSPRLVSDTQY
TRBV7-9	TRBJ1-2	12	ASSLVGGAEGYT
TRBV2	TRBJ1-2	12	ASSERLTGNGYT